The entry below describes one T cell receptor (beta chain). The source of the sample is a study of cytomegalovirus exposure and HLA in healthy donors. Trimming cost V 5 bases and J 2 bases; bases outside gene matches: 6. The V gene's germline CDR1 is SSHAT and CDR2 FNYEAQ (reference sequence). CDR3 length: 15 residues. PCR involved 60 Vbeta and 13 Jbeta primers. Repertoires were generated with immunoSEQ multiplex PCR, while TCRdb's copy carries only in-frame clones and drops some. This sample has 150,000 to 200,000 clones, with roughly 84% found just once. The sequence came from a man aged 25-40 years in good health and CMV-seronegative. Sequencing input: PBMCs. The chain employs TRBV7-7 and TRBJ2-7; 10 nucleotides match TRBD2. CDR3 loop: CASSPRLAGAYEQYF. In DNA, the CDR3 is TGTGCCAGCAGCCCCAGGCTAGCGGGAGCCTACGAGCAGTACTTC.